What follows is one TCR beta chain and its context. The antigen remains undetermined. The record originates from a study of CD8+CD57+ T cells in acquired aplastic anemia. As for the study in general: DNA recovered from sorted CD4+ and CD8+ cells had a mean of about 3.5 ug. Read counts for CD4+ cells (from healthy donors) averaged roughly 10 million. Study-level points and caveats: No significant patient-versus-control difference appeared in CD8+ Simpson's diversity. Patients and controls were found to share twenty-nine CD8+ CDR3 sequences.

CDR1 MGHDK and CDR2 SYGVNS come from the germline V gene. V lost 4 bases to trimming and J lost 9 bases, with 10 bases between them. CDR3 length: 12 residues. Genomic DNA served as template for TCR beta VDJ and CDR3 profiling. MiXCR, applied by TCRdb to the reads, yields one record per CDR3 protein. Altogether fewer than 250,000 distinct CDR3 sequences are present, less than 70% being singletons, with the ten largest covering roughly 15%. This sequence originates from a human donor in good health, serving as a control. Sequenced: sorted CD4+, CD8+, or CD8+CD57+ T cells (not recorded which) from PBMCs. The chain is built from TRBV25-1 and TRBJ2-1; D not resolved. The CDR3 DNA sequence: TGTGCCAGCAGTGCCCCGCCTAGTGAGCAGTTCTTC. It is translated as CASSAPPSEQFF.